This T cell receptor (beta chain) comes out of a study of T cell responses to AZD1222 COVID-19 vaccine. Using immunoSEQ multiplex PCR, the repertoire was profiled, and TCRdb retains in-frame clones only, with some absent. The sample holds about 120,000 clones, 85% to 90% seen once. The V and J ends lost 1 base and 5 bases respectively, with 6 bases between them. From germline, CDR1 is SGHAT and CDR2 FQNNGV. CDR3 length: 13 residues. The source material was peripheral blood, sampled 28 days after the second AZD1222 dose. The origin of this receptor is an adult who received the AZD1222 COVID-19 vaccine. The V and J genes are TRBV11-2 and TRBJ2-1; D is undetermined. CDR3 sequence (DNA): TGTGCCAGCAGCTTAGTCAGACACAATGAGCAGTTCTTC. It is translated as CASSLVRHNEQFF. The whole variable domain, filled in from reference TRBV11-2 and TRBJ2-1, reads EAGVAQSPRYKIIEKRQSVAFWCNPISGHATLYWYQQILGQGPKLLIQFQNNGVVDDSQLPKDRFSAERLKGVDSTLKIQPAKLEDSAVYLCASSLVRHNEQFFGPGTRLTVL.